The 17 T cell receptor beta chains reported below all come from one sample, sequenced in a study of T cells in Graves' hyperthyroidism and ophthalmopathy. Amplified TCR beta CDR3 regions derived from RNA transcripts. HTBI primers drove first-round RT-PCR of the TCR CDR3. TCRdb re-analysed the multiplex PCR reads in MiXCR, keeping a single row per CDR3 protein. The repertoire holds 650,000 to 850,000 distinct CDR3 sequences, with approximately 18% as singletons. The sample was blood. Receptors originate from a woman aged 45 to 65 with Graves' hyperthyroidism that later progressed to Graves' ophthalmopathy.

The chain couples TRBV15 to TRBJ2-5, with TRBD2 identical over 10 bases. Looked up from germline, CDR1 is LNHNV and CDR2 is YYDKDF (reference sequence). The CDR3 extends over 16 amino acids. V lost 4 bases and J lost 1; bases outside the gene matches: 6. This CDR3 is CATSKDSGGFQETQYF. The CDR3 DNA reads as TGTGCCACCAGCAAAGATAGCGGGGGGTTCCAAGAGACCCAGTACTTC.

The rearrangement uses TRBV9 and TRBJ2-1; D unclear. V lost 0 bases and J 5 bases, leaving 12 bases between the germline ends. The CDR3 runs to 15 residues. Germline CDR1 and CDR2: SGDLS and YYNGEE. The CDR3 DNA reads TGTGCCAGCAGCGTAGACTGGGCCGCCAACAATGAGCAGTTCTTC. As protein: CASSVDWAANNEQFF. Based on the CDR3 plus reference TRBV9 and TRBJ2-1, the full variable domain is DSGVTQTPKHLITATGQRVTLRCSPRSGDLSVYWYQQSLDQGLQFLIQYYNGEERAKGNILERFSAQQFPDLHSELNLSSLELGDSALYFCASSVDWAANNEQFFGPGTRLTVL.

The rearrangement joins TRBV3-1 to TRBJ2-2; D gene ambiguous. V lost 0 bases and J 4 bases, leaving 15 bases between the germline ends. The CDR3 sequence is 17 residues long. Germline V gene data show CDR1 as LGHDT and CDR2 as YNNKEL (reference sequence). In nucleotides, the CDR3 is TGTGCCAGCAGCCAAGATAACGTCCCCTCGGGCACCGGGGAGCTGTTTTTT. Translated, it gives CASSQDNVPSGTGELFF. Filled out from reference TRBV3-1 and TRBJ2-2, the complete variable domain reads DTAVSQTPKYLVTQMGNDKSIKCEQNLGHDTMYWYKQDSKKFLKIMFSYNNKELIINETVPNRFSPKSPDKAHLNLHINSLELGDSAVYFCASSQDNVPSGTGELFFGEGSRLTVL.

This clonotype has a handful of counts. The V gene is TRBV27, the J gene TRBJ2-1; TRBD1 or TRBD2 may be the D gene (5 bases each). The CDR3 length is 14 residues. Trimming stripped 5 bases from V and 8 bases from J, with 16 bases between. Germline CDR1 is MNHEY and CDR2 is SMNVEV (reference sequence). The chain's CDR3 is CASSLGTSRDEQFF. CDR3 nucleotides: TGTGCCAGCAGTCTCGGGACCAGTAGGGATGAGCAGTTCTTC.

The chain has TRBV27 and TRBJ2-1; tentatively, D is TRBD2 (5 bases). The CDR3 is 12 residues long. CDR1 and CDR2 (germline): MNHEY, SMNVEV (reference sequence). V dropped 4 bases and J dropped 10 bases, with 11 bases sitting between them. The CDR3 loop reads CASSWAGGEQFF. The DNA for the CDR3 is TGTGCCAGCAGTTGGGCAGGAGGAGAGCAGTTCTTC.

This clonotype has just a few counts. Here the CDR3 DNA reads TGTGCCAGCAGCAAAAATCACCAGACAGGCCAAGAGACCCAGTACTTC. Its protein product is CASSKNHQTGQETQYF. The chain couples TRBV6-2 or TRBV6-3 to TRBJ2-5; a possible D gene is TRBD1 (6 bases). Trimming cost V 6 bases and J 1 base, with 18 bases left between them. Germline V CDR1 and CDR2: MNHEY, SVGEGT. The CDR3 is 16 amino acids.

V and J are TRBV6-1 and TRBJ1-3; D is perhaps TRBD1 (5 bases). The V gene lost 0 bases and the J gene lost 4 bases, with 13 bases spanning the gap. The CDR3 covers 16 residues. Germline CDR1 and CDR2: MNHNS and SASEGT. This CDR3 reads CASSEAARGSGNTIYF. The CDR3 DNA sequence: TGTGCCAGCAGTGAAGCAGCGAGGGGCTCCGGAAACACCATATATTTT.

This clonotype was detected many times. The chain recombines TRBV3-1 with TRBJ2-5, with 8 bases fitting TRBD1. There are 12 residues in the CDR3. From germline, CDR1 is LGHDT and CDR2 YNNKEL (reference sequence). J gave up 6 bases and V 8 bases, and 5 bases lay outside the gene matches. Here the CDR3 DNA reads TGTGCCAGCGACAGGGGTTCACAGACCCAGTACTTC. It specifies CASDRGSQTQYF.

At least ten counts were recorded for this clonotype. The gene calls are TRBV14 and TRBJ2-3; D possibly corresponds to TRBD2 (5 bases). This CDR3 region has 17 residues. CDR1 and CDR2 from the germline V gene are SGHDN and FVKESK. Trimming took 0 bases from V and 0 from J, leaving 13 bases between them. The chain's CDR3 is CASSQELRRTSTDTQYF. In DNA form, the CDR3 reads TGTGCCAGCAGCCAAGAACTTCGGCGGACTAGCACAGATACGCAGTATTTT.

This clonotype was detected many times. This sequence joins TRBV3-1 and TRBJ2-5; the match to TRBD1 covers 7 bases. The germline gives CDR1 LGHDT, CDR2 YNNKEL (reference sequence). The V and J ends lost 4 bases and 4 bases, in that order; junction bases with no gene match: 6. CDR3 length equals 14 residues. DNA for the CDR3: TGTGCCAGCAGCCCACAGGGGCAGGGAGAGACCCAGTACTTC. Protein sequence: CASSPQGQGETQYF.

The V gene is TRBV19, the J gene TRBJ1-2; D possibly corresponds to TRBD1 (5 bases). The germline V gene has CDR1 LNHDA and CDR2 SQIVND (reference sequence). Deletions cut 3 bases from V and 5 bases from J, with 16 bases between. This CDR3 is 15 amino acids long. The CDR3 reads CASSIVGGAGYGYTF. The CDR3 DNA sequence: TGTGCCAGTAGTATCGTCGGAGGGGCTGGATATGGCTACACCTTC.

This clonotype appeared a few times. The chain combines TRBV15 with TRBJ2-3, with 9 positions matching TRBD2. The V gene's germline CDR1 is LNHNV and CDR2 YYDKDF (reference sequence). The CDR3 has 21 residues. J lost 1 base, V lost 0 bases, and 17 bases had no gene match. In DNA, the CDR3 is TGTGCCACCAGCAGAGAAACCCCCCTCGGGGCATTAGCGGGGGGCACAGATACGCAGTATTTT. Its protein product is CATSRETPLGALAGGTDTQYF.

As regards this clonotype: This may stem from a read error, because a much larger clone lies one nucleotide away. This chain links TRBV18 with TRBJ2-4; possible D gene TRBD2, 5 bases. The CDR3 is 15 amino acids. The germline CDR1 and CDR2 sequences are KGHSH and LQKENI. The CDR3 loop is CASSPGEKGKNIRYF. The DNA of the CDR3 is TGTGCCAGCTCACCAGGGGAGAAGGGCAAAAACATTCGGTACTTC.

The chain links TRBV19 to TRBJ1-5; tentatively, D is TRBD1 (5 bases). The CDR3 is made up of 14 amino acids. Germline-derived CDR1 and CDR2 are LNHDA and SQIVND (reference sequence). Trimming removed 4 bases at V and 6 bases at J, with 13 bases between. The chain's CDR3 is CASSTGASGQPQHF. The CDR3 coding sequence is TGTGCCAGTAGTACCGGGGCCTCGGGTCAGCCCCAGCATTTT. Based on the CDR3 plus reference TRBV19 and TRBJ1-5, the full variable domain is DGGITQSPKYLFRKEGQNVTLSCEQNLNHDAMYWYRQDPGQGLRLIYYSQIVNDFQKGDIAEGYSVSREKKESFPLTVTSAQKNPTAFYLCASSTGASGQPQHFGDGTRLSIL.

This clonotype was picked up a small number of times. This sequence may be a read error, since a much larger clone differs from it by one base. The rearrangement joins TRBV30 to TRBJ1-1; D is ambiguous. The germline V gene encodes CDR1 GTSNPN and CDR2 SVGIG (reference sequence). This CDR3 is 12 amino acids long. CDR3 nucleotides: TGTGCCTCCCGGACGGTGAACACTGAAGCTTCCTTT. Protein: CASRTVNTEASF.

This chain connects TRBV6-1 to TRBJ2-2; D is undetermined. In germline, CDR1 is MNHNS, CDR2 SASEGT. This CDR3 is 15 amino acids long. V was clipped by 3 bases and J by 1 base, with 9 bases between them. The CDR3 DNA reads as TGTGCCAGCAGTGATAATCTTATGAACACCGGGGAGCTGTTTTTT. It yields the protein CASSDNLMNTGELFF.

This clonotype was picked up many times. This sequence joins TRBV30 and TRBJ1-2; D is unresolved. Germline V gene sequence: CDR1 GTSNPN, CDR2 SVGIG (reference sequence). This CDR3 contains 14 residues. Between the trimmed V and J ends, which lost 0 bases and 5 bases, there was a span of 13 bases. CDR3 sequence: CAWSVLEGRYGYTF. CDR3 coding DNA: TGTGCCTGGAGTGTACTGGAGGGTAGATATGGCTACACCTTC.